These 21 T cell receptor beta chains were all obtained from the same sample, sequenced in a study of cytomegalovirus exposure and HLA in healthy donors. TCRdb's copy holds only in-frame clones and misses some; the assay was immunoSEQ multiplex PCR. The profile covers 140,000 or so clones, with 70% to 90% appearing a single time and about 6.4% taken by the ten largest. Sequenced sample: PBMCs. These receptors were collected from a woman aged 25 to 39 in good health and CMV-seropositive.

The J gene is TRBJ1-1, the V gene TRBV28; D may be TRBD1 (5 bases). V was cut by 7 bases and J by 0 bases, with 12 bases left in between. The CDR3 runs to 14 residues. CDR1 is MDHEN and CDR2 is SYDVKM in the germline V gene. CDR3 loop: CASIQGSMNTEAFF. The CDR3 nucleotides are TGTGCCAGCATCCAGGGCAGCATGAACACTGAAGCTTTCTTT.

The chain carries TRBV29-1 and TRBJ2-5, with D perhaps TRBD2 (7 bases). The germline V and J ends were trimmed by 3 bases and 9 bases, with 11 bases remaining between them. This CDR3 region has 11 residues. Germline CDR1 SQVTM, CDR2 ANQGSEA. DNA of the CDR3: TGCAGCGTTGACGGGGAGGGGGCCCAGTACTTC. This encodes CSVDGEGAQYF.

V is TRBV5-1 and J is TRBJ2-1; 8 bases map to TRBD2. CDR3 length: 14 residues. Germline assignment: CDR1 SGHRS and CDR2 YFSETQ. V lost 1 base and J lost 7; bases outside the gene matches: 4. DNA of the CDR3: TGCGCCAGCAGCTTGTCCCCGGGAGGGAATGAGCAGTTCTTC. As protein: CASSLSPGGNEQFF.

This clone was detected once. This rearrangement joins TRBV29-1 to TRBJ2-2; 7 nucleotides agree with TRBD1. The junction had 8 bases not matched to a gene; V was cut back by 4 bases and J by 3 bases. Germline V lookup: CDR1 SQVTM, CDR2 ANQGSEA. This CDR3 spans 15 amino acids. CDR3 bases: TGCAGCGTTGGAAGAGGGGGCGAGGACACCGGGGAGCTGTTTTTT. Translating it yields CSVGRGGEDTGELFF.

The CDR3 DNA reads as TGTGCCAGCAGCTTGGATACTGTACGACTCACAGATACGCAGTATTTT. Its protein product is CASSLDTVRLTDTQYF. V usage is TRBV5-4 and J usage is TRBJ2-3, with D unclear. Germline assignment: CDR1 SGHNT and CDR2 YYREEE (reference sequence). The V end was cut by 0 bases, the J end by 2 bases, with 13 bases between. CDR3 length equals 16 residues.

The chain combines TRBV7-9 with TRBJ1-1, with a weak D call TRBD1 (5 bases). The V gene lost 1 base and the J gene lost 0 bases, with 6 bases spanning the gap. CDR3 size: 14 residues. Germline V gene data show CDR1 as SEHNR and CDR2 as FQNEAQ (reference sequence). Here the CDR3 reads CASSLVGVNTEAFF. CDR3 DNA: TGTGCCAGCAGCTTAGTAGGGGTGAACACTGAAGCTTTCTTT.

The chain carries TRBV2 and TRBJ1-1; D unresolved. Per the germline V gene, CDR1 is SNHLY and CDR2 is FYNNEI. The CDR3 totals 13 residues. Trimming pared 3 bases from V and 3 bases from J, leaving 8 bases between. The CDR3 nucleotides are TGTGCCAGCAGTGATGGAGGTTACACTGAAGCTTTCTTT. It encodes CASSDGGYTEAFF. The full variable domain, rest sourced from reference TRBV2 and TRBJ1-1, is EPEVTQTPSHQVTQMGQEVILRCVPISNHLYFYWYRQILGQKVEFLVSFYNNEISEKSEIFDDQFSVERPDGSNFTLKIRSTKLEDSAMYFCASSDGGYTEAFFGQGTRLTVV.

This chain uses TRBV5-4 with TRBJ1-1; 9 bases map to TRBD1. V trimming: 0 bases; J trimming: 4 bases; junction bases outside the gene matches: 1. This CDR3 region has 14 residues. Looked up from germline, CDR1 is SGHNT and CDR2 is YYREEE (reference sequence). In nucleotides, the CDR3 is TGTGCCAGCAGCTTGGGACAGGGGGGCACTGAAGCTTTCTTT. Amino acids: CASSLGQGGTEAFF.

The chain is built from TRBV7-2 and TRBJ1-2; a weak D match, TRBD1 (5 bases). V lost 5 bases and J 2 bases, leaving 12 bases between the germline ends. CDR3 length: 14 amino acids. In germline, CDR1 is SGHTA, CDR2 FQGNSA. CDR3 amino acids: CASSRSDRNYGYTF. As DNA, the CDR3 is TGTGCCAGCAGCCGGAGTGACAGAAACTATGGCTACACCTTC.

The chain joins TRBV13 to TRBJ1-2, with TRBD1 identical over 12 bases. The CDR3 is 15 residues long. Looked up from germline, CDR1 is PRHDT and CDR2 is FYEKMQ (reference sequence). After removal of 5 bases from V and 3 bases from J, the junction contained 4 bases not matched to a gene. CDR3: CASSRDRGPYYGYTF. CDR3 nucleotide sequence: TGTGCCAGCAGCCGGGACAGGGGGCCCTACTATGGCTACACCTTC. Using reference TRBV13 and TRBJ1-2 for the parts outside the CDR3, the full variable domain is AAGVIQSPRHLIKEKRETATLKCYPIPRHDTVYWYQQGPGQDPQFLISFYEKMQSDKGSIPDRFSAQQFSDYHSELNMSSLELGDSALYFCASSRDRGPYYGYTFGSGTRLTVV.

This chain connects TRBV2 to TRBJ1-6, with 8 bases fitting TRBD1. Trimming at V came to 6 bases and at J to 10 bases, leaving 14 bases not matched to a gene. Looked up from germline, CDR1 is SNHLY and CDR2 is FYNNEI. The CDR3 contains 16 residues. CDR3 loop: CASSLTGDGLGSPLHF. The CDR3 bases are TGTGCCAGCAGCCTGACAGGGGATGGCCTTGGGTCACCCCTCCACTTT.

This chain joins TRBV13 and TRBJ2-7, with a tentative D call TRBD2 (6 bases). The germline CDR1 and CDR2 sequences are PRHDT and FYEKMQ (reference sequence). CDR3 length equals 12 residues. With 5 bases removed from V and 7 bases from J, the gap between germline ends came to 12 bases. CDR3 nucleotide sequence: TGTGCCAGCAGCGCCTACAGCGGGGAGCAGTACTTC. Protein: CASSAYSGEQYF. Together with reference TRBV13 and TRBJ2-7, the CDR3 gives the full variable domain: AAGVIQSPRHLIKEKRETATLKCYPIPRHDTVYWYQQGPGQDPQFLISFYEKMQSDKGSIPDRFSAQQFSDYHSELNMSSLELGDSALYFCASSAYSGEQYFGPGTRLTVT.

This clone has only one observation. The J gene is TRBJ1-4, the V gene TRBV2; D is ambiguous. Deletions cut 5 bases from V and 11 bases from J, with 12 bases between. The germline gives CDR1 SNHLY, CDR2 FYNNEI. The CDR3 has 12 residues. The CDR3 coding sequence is TGTGCCAGCAGTATAAAAGCTACCAAACTGTTTTTT. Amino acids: CASSIKATKLFF.

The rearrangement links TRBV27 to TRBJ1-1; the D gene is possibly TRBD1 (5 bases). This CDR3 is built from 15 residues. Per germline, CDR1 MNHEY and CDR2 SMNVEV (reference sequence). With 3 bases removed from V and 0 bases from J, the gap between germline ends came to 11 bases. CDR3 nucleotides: TGTGCCAGCAGTTTTTCATCAGGGATGAACACTGAAGCTTTCTTT. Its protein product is CASSFSSGMNTEAFF.

The chain's CDR3 is CASSQVMVGGWDNEQFF. The CDR3, as DNA: TGCGCCAGCAGCCAAGTCATGGTAGGGGGCTGGGACAATGAGCAGTTCTTC. V gene TRBV4-1 combines with J gene TRBJ2-1; 7 nucleotides line up with TRBD1. Germline V gives CDR1 MGHRA, CDR2 YSYEKL. V gave up 1 base and J gave up 5 bases; unmatched junction bases: 11. The CDR3 length is 17 residues.

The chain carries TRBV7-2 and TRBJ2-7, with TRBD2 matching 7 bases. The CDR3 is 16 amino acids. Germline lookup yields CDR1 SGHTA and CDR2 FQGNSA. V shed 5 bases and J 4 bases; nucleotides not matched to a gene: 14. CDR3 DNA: TGTGCCAGCAGCGGATGGAGAGGGAGGGCTTTGTACGAGCAGTACTTC. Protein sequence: CASSGWRGRALYEQYF.

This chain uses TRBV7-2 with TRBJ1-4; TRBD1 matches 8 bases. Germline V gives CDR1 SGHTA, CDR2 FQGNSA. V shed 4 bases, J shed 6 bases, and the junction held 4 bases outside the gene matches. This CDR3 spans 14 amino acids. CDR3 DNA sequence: TGTGCCAGCAGCTCTGACAGGGGTGATGAAAAACTGTTTTTT. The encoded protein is CASSSDRGDEKLFF. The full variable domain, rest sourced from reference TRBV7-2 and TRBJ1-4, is GAGVSQSPSNKVTEKGKDVELRCDPISGHTALYWYRQSLGQGLEFLIYFQGNSAPDKSGLPSDRFSAERTGGSVSTLTIQRTQQEDSAVYLCASSSDRGDEKLFFGSGTQLSVL.

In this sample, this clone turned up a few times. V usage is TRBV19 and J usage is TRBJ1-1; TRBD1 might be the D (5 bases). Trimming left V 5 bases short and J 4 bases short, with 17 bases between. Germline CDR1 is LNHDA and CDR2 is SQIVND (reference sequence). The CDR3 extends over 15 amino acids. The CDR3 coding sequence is TGTGCCAGTAGTTCCCCGGGTGGGGCTCGCACTGAAGCTTTCTTT. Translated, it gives CASSSPGGARTEAFF. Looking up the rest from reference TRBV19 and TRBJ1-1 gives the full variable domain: DGGITQSPKYLFRKEGQNVTLSCEQNLNHDAMYWYRQDPGQGLRLIYYSQIVNDFQKGDIAEGYSVSREKKESFPLTVTSAQKNPTAFYLCASSSPGGARTEAFFGQGTRLTVV.

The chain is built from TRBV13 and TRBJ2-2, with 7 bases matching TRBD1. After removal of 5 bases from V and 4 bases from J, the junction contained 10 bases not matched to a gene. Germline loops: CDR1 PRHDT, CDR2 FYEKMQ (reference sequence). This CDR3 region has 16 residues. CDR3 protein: CASSPPTGYATGELFF. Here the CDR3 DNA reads TGTGCCAGCAGCCCCCCGACAGGGTACGCCACCGGGGAGCTGTTTTTT. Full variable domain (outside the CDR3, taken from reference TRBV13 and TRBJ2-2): AAGVIQSPRHLIKEKRETATLKCYPIPRHDTVYWYQQGPGQDPQFLISFYEKMQSDKGSIPDRFSAQQFSDYHSELNMSSLELGDSALYFCASSPPTGYATGELFFGEGSRLTVL.

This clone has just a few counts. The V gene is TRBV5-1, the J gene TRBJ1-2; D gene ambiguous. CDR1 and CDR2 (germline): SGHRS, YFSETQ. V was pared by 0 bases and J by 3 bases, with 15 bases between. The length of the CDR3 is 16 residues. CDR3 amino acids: CASSLAPVQSDYGYTF. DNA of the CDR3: TGCGCCAGCAGCTTGGCCCCGGTACAGTCCGACTATGGCTACACCTTC.

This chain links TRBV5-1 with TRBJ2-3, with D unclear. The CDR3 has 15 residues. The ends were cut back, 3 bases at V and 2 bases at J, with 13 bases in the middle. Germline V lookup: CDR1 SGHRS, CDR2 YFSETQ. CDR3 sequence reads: CASSSTLRLTDTQYF. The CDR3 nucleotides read TGCGCCAGCAGCTCCACTCTGAGGCTCACAGATACGCAGTATTTT.